The 10 T cell receptor beta chains given below trace back to one sample, sequenced in a study of blood T cell repertoires in COVID-19. Using immunoSEQ multiplex PCR, the repertoire was profiled, and TCRdb retains in-frame clones only, with some absent. The data hold some 40,000 clones, with nearly 80% observed a single time. The specimen was peripheral blood. The receptors were gathered from a man in his sixties or seventies with acute or convalescent COVID-19.

This clone was recorded a few times. The genes are TRBV3-1 (or the pseudogene TRBV3-2) and TRBJ1-6, with a possible D match to TRBD1 (5 bases). The germline V and J ends were trimmed by 3 bases and 8 bases, with 14 bases remaining between them. The CDR3 spans 15 residues. CDR1 is LGHDT and CDR2 is YNNKEL in the germline V gene (reference sequence). The CDR3 nucleotides read TGTGCCAGCAGCCATCCGACAGCCAGTCATTCACCCCTCCACTTT. Translated, it gives CASSHPTASHSPLHF.

The chain couples TRBV9 to TRBJ2-2, with D possibly being TRBD1 (6 bases). Trimming removed 2 bases from V and 5 bases from J, with 7 bases in between. The CDR3 length is 13 residues. Per germline, CDR1 SGDLS and CDR2 YYNGEE. The CDR3 DNA reads as TGTGCCAGCAGCGTCACAGGGACCGGGGAGCTGTTTTTT. Amino acid sequence: CASSVTGTGELFF.

The V and J genes are TRBV7-2 and TRBJ2-5; 9 bases map to TRBD2. In germline, CDR1 is SGHTA, CDR2 FQGNSA. The V gene end was trimmed by 4 bases and the J gene end by 2 bases; junction bases not matched to a gene: 8. This CDR3 has 16 residues. CDR3 DNA sequence: TGTGCCAGCAGCTCTCGAGCGGGGGGTTTTCAAGAGACCCAGTACTTC. This sequence encodes CASSSRAGGFQETQYF. The variable domain in full, completed from reference TRBV7-2 and TRBJ2-5, reads GAGVSQSPSNKVTEKGKDVELRCDPISGHTALYWYRQSLGQGLEFLIYFQGNSAPDKSGLPSDRFSAERTGGSVSTLTIQRTQQEDSAVYLCASSSRAGGFQETQYFGPGTRLLVL.

The rearrangement uses TRBV12-5 and TRBJ1-2, with D maybe TRBD1 (6 bases). The CDR3 has 17 amino acids. Germline CDR1 is LGHNT and CDR2 is FRNRAP. V lost 0 bases to trimming and J lost 6 bases, with 20 bases between them. The CDR3 DNA follows: TGTGCTAGTGGTTTGGTACGGGGGGCCAGGGTCGGCGATGGCTACACCTTC. Protein product: CASGLVRGARVGDGYTF.

The chain links TRBV24-1 to TRBJ2-6; the match to TRBD1 covers 10 bases. Germline V CDR1 and CDR2: KGHDR, SFDVKD. J gave up 1 base and V 2 bases, and 4 bases lay outside the gene matches. The CDR3 sequence is 18 residues long. The CDR3 DNA sequence: TGTGCCACCAGTGATTGGGACAGGGGTTCGTCTGGGGCCAACGTCCTGACTTTC. Translation: CATSDWDRGSSGANVLTF.

This clone was counted a single time. This rearrangement joins TRBV3-1 (or the pseudogene TRBV3-2) to TRBJ2-7; 9 nucleotides match TRBD1. V was clipped by 1 base and J by 7 bases; unmatched bases: 5. Germline CDR1 and CDR2: LGHDT and YNNKEL (reference sequence). The CDR3 runs to 14 residues. CDR3: CASSQGTGVIEQYF. CDR3 nucleotide sequence: TGTGCCAGCAGCCAAGGGACAGGGGTTATAGAGCAGTACTTC.

The gene calls are TRBV5-8 and TRBJ2-1, with D uncertain. The CDR3 has 16 amino acids. The V and J ends lost 1 base and 0 bases respectively, with 11 bases between them. Germline lookup yields CDR1 SGHTS and CDR2 YDEGEE. This CDR3 reads CASSLFVLSSYNEQFF. The CDR3 region has the DNA TGTGCCAGCAGCTTGTTTGTGCTTAGCTCCTACAATGAGCAGTTCTTC.

V usage is TRBV7-9 and J usage is TRBJ2-4; 9 positions agree with TRBD1. The CDR3 sequence is 15 residues long. The ends lost 4 bases at V and 7 bases at J; junction bases unmatched: 8. The germline V gene has CDR1 SEHNR and CDR2 FQNEAQ (reference sequence). CDR3 nucleotide sequence: TGTGCCAGCAGCTCACCCGGGACAGGGACGAACATTCAGTACTTC. This translates into CASSSPGTGTNIQYF.

This chain joins TRBV5-4 and TRBJ1-1; a weak D match, TRBD1 (5 bases). The CDR3 has 16 residues. V was cut by 1 base and J by 1 base, with 14 bases left in between. Germline V lookup: CDR1 SGHNT, CDR2 YYREEE (reference sequence). CDR3 sequence reads: CASSLNAGLPNTEAFF. The CDR3 DNA is TGTGCCAGCAGCTTGAACGCAGGGCTCCCGAACACTGAAGCTTTCTTT.

V gene TRBV3-1 (or the pseudogene TRBV3-2) combines with J gene TRBJ1-2, with TRBD1 identical over 7 bases. The V gene end was trimmed by 0 bases and the J gene end by 3 bases; junction bases not matched to a gene: 10. Germline V gives CDR1 LGHDT, CDR2 YNNKEL (reference sequence). The length of the CDR3 is 17 residues. The CDR3 region is CASSQEPTGQPYYGYTF. DNA for the CDR3: TGTGCCAGCAGCCAAGAACCCACGGGACAGCCATACTATGGCTACACCTTC.